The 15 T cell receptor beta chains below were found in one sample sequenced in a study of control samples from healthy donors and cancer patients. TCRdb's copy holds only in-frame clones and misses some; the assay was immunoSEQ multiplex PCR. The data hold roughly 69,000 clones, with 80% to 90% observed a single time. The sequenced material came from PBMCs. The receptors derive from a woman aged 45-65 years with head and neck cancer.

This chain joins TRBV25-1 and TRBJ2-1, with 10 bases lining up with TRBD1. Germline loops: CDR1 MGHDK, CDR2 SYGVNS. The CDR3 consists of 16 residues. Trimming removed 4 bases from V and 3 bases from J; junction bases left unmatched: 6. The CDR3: CASSVTGQGVYNEQFF. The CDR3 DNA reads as TGTGCCAGCAGTGTAACAGGACAGGGGGTCTACAATGAGCAGTTCTTC.

The CDR3: CASSQDTGRRADTQYF. The CDR3 DNA is TGCGCCAGCAGCCAAGATACAGGGAGAAGGGCAGATACGCAGTATTTT. The chain is built from TRBV4-3 and TRBJ2-3; D might be TRBD1 (6 bases). The CDR3 has 16 amino acids. The ends were cut back, 0 bases at V and 4 bases at J, with 14 bases in the middle. Germline CDR1 reads LGHNA; CDR2 reads YSLEER.

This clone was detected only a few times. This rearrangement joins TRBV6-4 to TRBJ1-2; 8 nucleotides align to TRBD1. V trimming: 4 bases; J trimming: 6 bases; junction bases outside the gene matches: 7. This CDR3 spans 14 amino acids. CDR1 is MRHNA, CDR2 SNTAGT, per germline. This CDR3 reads CASSAKETGDGYTF. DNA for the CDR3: TGTGCCAGCAGTGCTAAGGAGACAGGGGATGGCTACACCTTC.

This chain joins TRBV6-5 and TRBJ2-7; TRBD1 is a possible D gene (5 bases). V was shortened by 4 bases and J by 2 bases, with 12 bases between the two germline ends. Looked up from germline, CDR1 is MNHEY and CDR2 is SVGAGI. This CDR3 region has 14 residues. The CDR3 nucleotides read TGTGCCAGCAGTTCGATCCAGGGTCCCTACGAGCAGTACTTC. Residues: CASSSIQGPYEQYF.

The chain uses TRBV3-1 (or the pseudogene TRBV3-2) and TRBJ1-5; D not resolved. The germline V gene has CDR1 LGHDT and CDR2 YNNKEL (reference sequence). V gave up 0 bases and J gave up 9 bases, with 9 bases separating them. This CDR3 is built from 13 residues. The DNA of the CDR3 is TGTGCCAGCAGCCAAGATGAGCGTGGGCCCCAGCATTTT. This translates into CASSQDERGPQHF.

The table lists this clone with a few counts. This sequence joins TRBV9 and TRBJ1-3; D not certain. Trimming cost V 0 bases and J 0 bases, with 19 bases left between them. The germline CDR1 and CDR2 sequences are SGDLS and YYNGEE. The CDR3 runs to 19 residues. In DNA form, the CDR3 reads TGTGCCAGCAGCGTAGGGGGAGGGCCCAGAGGAATCTCTGGAAACACCATATATTTT. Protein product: CASSVGGGPRGISGNTIYF.

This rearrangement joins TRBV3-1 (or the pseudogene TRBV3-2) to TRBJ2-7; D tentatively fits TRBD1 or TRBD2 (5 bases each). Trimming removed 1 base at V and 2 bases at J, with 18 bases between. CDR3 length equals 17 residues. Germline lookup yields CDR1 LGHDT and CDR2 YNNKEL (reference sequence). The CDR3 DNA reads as TGTGCCAGCAGCCAAGGGGTGGGGCGGGTCGCCCCCTACGAGCAGTACTTC. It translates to CASSQGVGRVAPYEQYF.

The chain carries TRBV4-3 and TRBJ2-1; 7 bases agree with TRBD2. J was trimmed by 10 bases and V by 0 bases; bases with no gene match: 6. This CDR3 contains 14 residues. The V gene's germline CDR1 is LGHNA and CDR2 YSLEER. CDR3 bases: TGCGCCAGCAGCCAAGAGGAGGGAGGGGCAGAGCAGTTCTTC. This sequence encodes CASSQEEGGAEQFF.

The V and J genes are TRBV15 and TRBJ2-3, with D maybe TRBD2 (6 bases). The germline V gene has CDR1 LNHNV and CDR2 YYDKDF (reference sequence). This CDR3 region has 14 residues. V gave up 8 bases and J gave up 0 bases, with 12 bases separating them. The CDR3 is CATRGTASTDTQYF. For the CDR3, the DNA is TGTGCCACCCGGGGGACGGCGAGCACAGATACGCAGTATTTT.

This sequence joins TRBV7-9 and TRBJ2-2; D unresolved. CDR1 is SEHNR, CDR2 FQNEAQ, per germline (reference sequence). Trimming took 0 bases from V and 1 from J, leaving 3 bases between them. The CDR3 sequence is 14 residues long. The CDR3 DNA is TGTGCCAGCAGCTTAGCAGGGAACACCGGGGAGCTGTTTTTT. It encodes CASSLAGNTGELFF.

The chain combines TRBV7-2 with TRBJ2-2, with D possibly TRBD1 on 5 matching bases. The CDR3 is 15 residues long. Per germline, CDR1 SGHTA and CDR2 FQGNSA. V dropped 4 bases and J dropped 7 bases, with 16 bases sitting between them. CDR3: CASSSSTQGIGELFF. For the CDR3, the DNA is TGTGCCAGCAGCTCCTCTACCCAGGGTATCGGGGAGCTGTTTTTT.

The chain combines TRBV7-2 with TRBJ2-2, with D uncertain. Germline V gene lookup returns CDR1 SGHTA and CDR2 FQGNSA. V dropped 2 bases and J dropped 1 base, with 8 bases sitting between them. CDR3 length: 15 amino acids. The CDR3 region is CASSLPGENTGELFF. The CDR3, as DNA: TGTGCCAGCAGCTTACCTGGGGAGAACACCGGGGAGCTGTTTTTT.

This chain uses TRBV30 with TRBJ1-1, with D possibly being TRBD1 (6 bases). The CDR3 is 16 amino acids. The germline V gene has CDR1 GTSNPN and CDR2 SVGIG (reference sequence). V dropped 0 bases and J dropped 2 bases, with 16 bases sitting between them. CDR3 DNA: TGTGCCTGGAGTGTACCTCTGGGAGGGGGTAACACTGAAGCTTTCTTT. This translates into CAWSVPLGGGNTEAFF.

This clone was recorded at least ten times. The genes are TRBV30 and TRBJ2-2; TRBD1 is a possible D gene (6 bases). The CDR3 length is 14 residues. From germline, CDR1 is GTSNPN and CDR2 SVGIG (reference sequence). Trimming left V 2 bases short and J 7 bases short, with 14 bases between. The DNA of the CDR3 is TGTGCCTGGAGTCAACAGGGTTCGGACGGGGAGCTGTTTTTT. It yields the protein CAWSQQGSDGELFF. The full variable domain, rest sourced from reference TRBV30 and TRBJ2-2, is SQTIHQWPATLVQPVGSPLSLECTVEGTSNPNLYWYRQAAGRGLQLLFYSVGIGQISSEVPQNLSASRPQDRQFILSSKKLLLSDSGFYLCAWSQQGSDGELFFGEGSRLTVL.

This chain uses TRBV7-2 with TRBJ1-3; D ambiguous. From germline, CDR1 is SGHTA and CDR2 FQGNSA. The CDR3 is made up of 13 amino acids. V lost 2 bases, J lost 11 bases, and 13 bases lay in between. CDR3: CASSLSPLFPIYF. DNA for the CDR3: TGTGCCAGCAGCTTATCCCCCTTATTCCCCATATATTTT.